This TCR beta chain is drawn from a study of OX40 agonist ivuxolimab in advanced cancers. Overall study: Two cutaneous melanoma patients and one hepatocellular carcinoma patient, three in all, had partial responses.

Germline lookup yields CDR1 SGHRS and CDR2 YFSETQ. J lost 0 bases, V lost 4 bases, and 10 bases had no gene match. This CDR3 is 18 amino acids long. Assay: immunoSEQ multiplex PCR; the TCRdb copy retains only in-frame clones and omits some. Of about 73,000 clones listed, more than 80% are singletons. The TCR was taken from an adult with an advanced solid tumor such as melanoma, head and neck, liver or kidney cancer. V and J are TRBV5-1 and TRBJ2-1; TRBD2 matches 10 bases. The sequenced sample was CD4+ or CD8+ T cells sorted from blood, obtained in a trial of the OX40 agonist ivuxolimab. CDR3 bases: TGCGCCAGCAGCACGTTAGCGGGAGGTCTTACCTCCTACAATGAGCAGTTCTTC. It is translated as CASSTLAGGLTSYNEQFF.